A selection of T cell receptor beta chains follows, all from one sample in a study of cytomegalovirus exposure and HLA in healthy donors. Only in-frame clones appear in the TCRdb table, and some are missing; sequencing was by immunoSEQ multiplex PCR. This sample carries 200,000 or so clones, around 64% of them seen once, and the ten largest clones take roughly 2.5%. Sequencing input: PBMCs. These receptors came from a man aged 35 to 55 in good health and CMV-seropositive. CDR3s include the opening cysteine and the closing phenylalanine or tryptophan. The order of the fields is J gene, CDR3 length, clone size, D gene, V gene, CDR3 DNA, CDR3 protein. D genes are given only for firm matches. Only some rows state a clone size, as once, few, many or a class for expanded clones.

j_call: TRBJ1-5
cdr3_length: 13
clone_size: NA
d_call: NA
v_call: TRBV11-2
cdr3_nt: TGTGCCAGCAGCTTAGCAGGGGATCAGCCCCAGCATTTT
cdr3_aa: CASSLAGDQPQHF

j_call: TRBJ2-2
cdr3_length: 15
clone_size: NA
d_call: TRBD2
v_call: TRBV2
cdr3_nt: TGTGCCAGCAGTTTAGCGGGGGGGGAAACCGGGGAGCTGTTTTTT
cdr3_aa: CASSLAGGETGELFF

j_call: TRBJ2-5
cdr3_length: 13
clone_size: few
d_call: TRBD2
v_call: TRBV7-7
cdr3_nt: TGTGCCAGCAGCCGACGGGGGGGAGAGACCCAGTACTTC
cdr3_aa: CASSRRGGETQYF

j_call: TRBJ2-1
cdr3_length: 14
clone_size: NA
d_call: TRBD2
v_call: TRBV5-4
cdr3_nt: TGTGCCAGCAGCTTAGGTGCGGGGGTCGGTGAGCAGTTCTTC
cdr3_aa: CASSLGAGVGEQFF

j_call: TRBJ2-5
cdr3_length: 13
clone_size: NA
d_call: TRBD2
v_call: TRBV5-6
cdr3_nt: TGTGCCAGCACCCCCAGCGGGGGGGTAGAGCAGTACTTC
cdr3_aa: CASTPSGGVEQYF

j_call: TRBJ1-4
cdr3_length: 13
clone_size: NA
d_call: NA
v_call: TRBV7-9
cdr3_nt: TGTGCCAGCAGCCCGGTTTCTAATGAAAAACTGTTTTTT
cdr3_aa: CASSPVSNEKLFF

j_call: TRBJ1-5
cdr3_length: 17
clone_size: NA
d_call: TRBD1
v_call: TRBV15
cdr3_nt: TGTGCCACCAGCTTCCGGACAGGGATTAGCGGCAATCAGCCCCAGCATTTT
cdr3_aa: CATSFRTGISGNQPQHF

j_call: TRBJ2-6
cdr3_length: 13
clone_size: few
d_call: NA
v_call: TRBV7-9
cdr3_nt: TGTGCCAGTGTTAGCTCTGGGGCCAACGTCCTGACTTTC
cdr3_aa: CASVSSGANVLTF

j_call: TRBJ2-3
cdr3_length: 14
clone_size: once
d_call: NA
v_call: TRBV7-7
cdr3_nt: TGTGCCAGCAGTCGCGGACTGGGGTCAGATACGCAGTATTTT
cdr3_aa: CASSRGLGSDTQYF

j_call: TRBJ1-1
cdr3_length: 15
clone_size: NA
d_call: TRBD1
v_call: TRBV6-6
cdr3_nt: TGTGCCATCGAGGACAGACCCAGGGGGGTCACTGAAGCTTTCTTT
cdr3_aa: CAIEDRPRGVTEAFF

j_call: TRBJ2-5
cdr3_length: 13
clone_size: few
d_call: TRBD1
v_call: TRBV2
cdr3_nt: TGTGCCAGCAGTACGGGACAGAGGGAGACCCAGTACTTC
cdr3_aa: CASSTGQRETQYF